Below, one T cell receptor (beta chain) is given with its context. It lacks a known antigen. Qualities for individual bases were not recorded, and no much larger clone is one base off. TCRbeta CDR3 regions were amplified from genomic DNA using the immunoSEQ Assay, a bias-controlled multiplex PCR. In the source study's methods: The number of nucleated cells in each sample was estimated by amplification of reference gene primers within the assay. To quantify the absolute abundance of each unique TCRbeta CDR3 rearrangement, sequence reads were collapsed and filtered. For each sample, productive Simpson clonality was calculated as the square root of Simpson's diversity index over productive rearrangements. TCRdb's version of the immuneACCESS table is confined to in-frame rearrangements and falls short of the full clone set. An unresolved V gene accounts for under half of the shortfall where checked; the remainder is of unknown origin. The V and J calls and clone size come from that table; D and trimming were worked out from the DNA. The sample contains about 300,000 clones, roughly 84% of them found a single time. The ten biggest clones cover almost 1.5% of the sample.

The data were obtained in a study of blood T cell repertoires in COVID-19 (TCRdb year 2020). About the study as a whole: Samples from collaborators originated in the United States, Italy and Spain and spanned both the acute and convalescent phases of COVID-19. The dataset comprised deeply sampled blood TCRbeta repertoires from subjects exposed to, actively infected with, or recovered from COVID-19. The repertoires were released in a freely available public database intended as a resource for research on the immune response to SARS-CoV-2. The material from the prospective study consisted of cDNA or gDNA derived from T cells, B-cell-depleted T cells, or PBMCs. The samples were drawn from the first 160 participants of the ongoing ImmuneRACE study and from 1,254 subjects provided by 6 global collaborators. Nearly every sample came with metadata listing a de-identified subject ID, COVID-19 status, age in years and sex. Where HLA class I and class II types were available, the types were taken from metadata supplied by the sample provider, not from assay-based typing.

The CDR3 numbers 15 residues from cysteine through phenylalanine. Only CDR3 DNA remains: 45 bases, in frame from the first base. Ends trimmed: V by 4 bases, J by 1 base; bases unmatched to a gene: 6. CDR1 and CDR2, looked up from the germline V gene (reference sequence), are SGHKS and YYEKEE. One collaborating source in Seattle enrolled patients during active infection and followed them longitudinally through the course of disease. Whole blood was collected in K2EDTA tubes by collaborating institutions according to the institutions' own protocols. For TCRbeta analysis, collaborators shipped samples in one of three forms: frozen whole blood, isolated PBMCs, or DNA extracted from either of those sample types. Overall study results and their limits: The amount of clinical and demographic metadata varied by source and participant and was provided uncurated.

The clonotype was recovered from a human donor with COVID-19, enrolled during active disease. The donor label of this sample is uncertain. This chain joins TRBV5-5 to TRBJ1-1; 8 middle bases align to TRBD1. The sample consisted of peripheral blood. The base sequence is TGTGCCAGCAGCCTAGGACAGGGTGGGAACACTGAAGCTTTCTTT. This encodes CASSLGQGGNTEAFF.